This is a list of T cell receptor beta chains from one sample in a study of blood T cell repertoires in COVID-19. Libraries were prepared by immunoSEQ multiplex PCR; TCRdb keeps only in-frame clonotypes and omits some of them. The sample has under 250,000 clones, about 91% seen once; the top ten hold about 1.3%. Sequencing was done on a sample of peripheral blood. Receptors were obtained from a man aged 80 or over with acute or convalescent COVID-19. Each CDR3 is given with its conserved first and last residue. Each record gives: J gene, V gene, CDR3 protein.

TRBJ2-3	TRBV24-1	CATSDLGQGTDTQYF
TRBJ1-5	TRBV6-1	CASSDLPSQPQHF
TRBJ1-1	TRBV18	CASSRTHIGGEEAFF
TRBJ2-1	TRBV5-1	CASSSGRWSSYNEQFF
TRBJ1-4	TRBV7-2	CASSLGVTGSGEKLFF
TRBJ2-3	TRBV5-1	CASSLDGTGSDTQYF
TRBJ2-2	TRBV18	CASSPPYTILAGGNTGELFF
TRBJ2-1	TRBV19	CASSTSGGYRSYNEQFF
TRBJ2-4	TRBV2	CASSEDRVNIQYF
TRBJ1-1	TRBV4-3	CASSQGTGTPEAFF
TRBJ2-7	TRBV6-6	CASGASGGAYEQYF
TRBJ1-5	TRBV7-9	CASSQHPGTGTSQPQHF
TRBJ2-1	TRBV7-2	CASRRTRDRRGNEQFF
TRBJ1-1	TRBV6-5	CASSSETGVYTEAFF
TRBJ2-3	TRBV7-2	CASSLQGGRGTDTQYF
TRBJ1-5	TRBV2	CASRGTGWLSNQPQHF
TRBJ2-7	TRBV5-4	CASSKVGNSYEQYF
TRBJ1-2	TRBV6-4	CASSPEGLYGYTF
TRBJ1-5	TRBV12-3/TRBV12-4	CASREGPGPQHF
TRBJ2-5	TRBV7-9	CASSLPPAPPGETQYF
TRBJ2-7	TRBV18	CASSPPEEGFTYEQYF
TRBJ2-1	TRBV11-3	CASSKRTSGHNEQFF
TRBJ2-5	TRBV29-1	CSVERGQTQETQYF
TRBJ2-2	TRBV29-1	CSAAGQVNTGELFF
TRBJ1-5	TRBV19	CASRDRGGQPQHF
TRBJ2-5	TRBV19	CATTGGHRGLGETQYF
TRBJ1-2	TRBV4-2	CASSQDQAAGVLSGYTF
TRBJ2-4	TRBV4-1	CASSQLTSGFKNIQYF
TRBJ1-2	TRBV19	CASSPEVVFPGYTF
TRBJ2-1	TRBV11-3	CASSLDEGDRYNEQFF
TRBJ2-6	TRBV18	CAGTPGQVSGANVLTF
TRBJ1-3	TRBV2	CASTPTDTGGNTIYF
TRBJ1-2	TRBV27	CASRNTSYSGYTF
TRBJ2-2	TRBV4-1	CASSRGQGVFGELFF
TRBJ2-1	TRBV11-2	CASSFAVWSSYNEQFF
TRBJ2-1	TRBV7-9	CASSPQRLAPNNEQFF
TRBJ2-7	TRBV28	CASSLSGTGTEYEQYF
TRBJ2-5	TRBV18	CASSQRPGQGETQYF
TRBJ1-5	TRBV6-5	CASSWTADSNQPQHF
TRBJ2-5	TRBV5-1	CASSLDHGGGRETQYF
TRBJ1-1	TRBV5-8	CASSFGQLPNSEAFF
TRBJ1-1	TRBV3-1/TRBV3-2	CASSRGQGMNTEAFF
TRBJ2-3	TRBV10-3	CATTPVTGVKRDTQYF
TRBJ2-7	TRBV7-2	CASSSRAPRAGGWYEQYF
TRBJ2-1	TRBV2	CASSRGSGGSVNEQFF
TRBJ1-2	TRBV27	CASSSGQGAIRRGYTF
TRBJ1-6	TRBV2	CASSGDFSSYNSPLHF
TRBJ2-2	TRBV9	CASSLTGAGELFF
TRBJ1-5	TRBV19	CASRRTGGQGNQPQHF
TRBJ2-3	TRBV5-4	CASSEHREPTDTQYF
TRBJ1-5	TRBV28	CASRRGQGRSAQHF
TRBJ2-3	TRBV4-3	CASSQELRLAGVDTQYF
TRBJ1-3	TRBV21-1	CASIGRRQTSGNTIYF
TRBJ1-5	TRBV5-4	CASSFSQGTSQTANQPQHF
TRBJ2-7	TRBV4-3	CASSQQGSYEQYF
TRBJ1-2	TRBV3-1/TRBV3-2	CASRLGQGPF